This T cell receptor (beta chain) was obtained from a study of molecular identifiers for immune sequencing clone quantification. Naive CD8 T cell sorting was performed on the CD8+CD4-CCR7+CD45RA+ phenotype. This clonotype was observed at least ten times. Its specificity is unknown. General observations from the study: Clones above 20 RNA copies contained over 99% of effector molecules but under 1% of naive ones.

Previously described methods and listed TCR primers produced bulk TCR libraries. One entry per CDR3 protein results from TCRdb running MiXCR on the PCR reads. The table shows under 650,000 distinct CDR3 sequences, with just under 20% occurring only once. The sequencing sample was made of naive CD8+ T cells from blood, with Jurkat cell RNA spiked in. Subset specified: FACS-sorted CD8+CD4-CCR7+CD45RA+ naive T cells. This TCR came from a human donor in good health. Some libraries in this study had Jurkat cell RNA spiked in.

CDR3 loop: CSVVGAGANVLTF. The CDR3 DNA sequence: TGCAGCGTTGTGGGGGCTGGGGCCAACGTCCTGACTTTC. V and J are TRBV29-1 and TRBJ2-6, with D perhaps matching TRBD1 or TRBD2 (5 bases each). The V gene lost 4 bases and the J gene lost 2 bases, with 6 bases spanning the gap. Germline values: CDR1 SQVTM, CDR2 ANQGSEA. There are 13 residues in the CDR3.